The clone carrying this T cell receptor (beta chain) was observed once. As yet, its antigen is unknown. The source of the sample is a study of shared clonotypes between healthy human individuals. Study overall: Aged between 18 and 49, the donors were a couple of women and three men.

Study conclusions and caveats: Among donors, sharing of clonotypes was expected to be affected by sequencing depth. The sharing of around 5% of naive CD4 clonotypes was seen across a handful of donors.

This CDR3 contains 15 residues. The germline V gene encodes CDR1 SEHNR and CDR2 FQNEAQ (reference sequence). V lost 2 bases and J 7 bases, leaving 17 bases between the germline ends. Negatively enriched CD4+ T cells were divided by CD45RA into naive and memory. Repertoires were generated with immunoSEQ multiplex PCR, while TCRdb's copy carries only in-frame clones and drops some. The table has some 2 million clones, approximately 95% seen once. Sequencing was done on a sample of naive CD4+ T cells sorted from blood. Documented subset: CD45RA+ positively selected. The sequence was obtained from a young man in good health. V gene TRBV7-9 combines with J gene TRBJ2-5, with no clear D. CDR3 DNA: TGTGCCAGCAGCTTACCAGCCGTCGAAGGGTTGACCCAGTACTTC. Translation gives CASSLPAVEGLTQYF.